The rows below give T cell receptor beta chains drawn from one sample of a study of cytomegalovirus exposure and HLA in healthy donors. The table came from immunoSEQ multiplex PCR; TCRdb's copy has only in-frame clones and leaves some out. This sample has under 200,000 clones, with about four fifths found just once. The sequenced material came from PBMCs. These receptor sequences come from a woman under 30 in good health and CMV-seronegative. CDR3s leave out the opening cysteine and the closing phenylalanine or tryptophan. Size is omitted from some rows. Given values are once, few, many or a class for expanded clones.

abundance,v_gene,CDR3aa
.,TRBV30,AWSVKGATNQPQH
.,TRBV28,ASRPAGSYNEQF
.,TRBV2,ASSLNRDTGELF
.,TRBV2,ASTRSFNQPQH
.,TRBV4-3,ASSATSGPPGDTQY
.,TRBV29-1,SVFIMETQY
once,TRBV19,ASSNLPLLTATNEKLF
once,TRBV12-5,ASGPGTGLEDTQY
.,TRBV30,AWSRGVFGSGANVLT
.,TRBV18,ASSPNTGNEQY
.,TRBV5-1,ASSFTGTYEQY
.,TRBV27,ASSGLAGGYEQF
.,TRBV7-9,ASRRTLNTGELF
.,TRBV4-2,ASSQEARSNEQF
.,TRBV5-6,ASSLGGRLTYEQY
.,TRBV5-4,ASSLAGLRYEQY
once,TRBV18,ASLQNRDRGFQPQH